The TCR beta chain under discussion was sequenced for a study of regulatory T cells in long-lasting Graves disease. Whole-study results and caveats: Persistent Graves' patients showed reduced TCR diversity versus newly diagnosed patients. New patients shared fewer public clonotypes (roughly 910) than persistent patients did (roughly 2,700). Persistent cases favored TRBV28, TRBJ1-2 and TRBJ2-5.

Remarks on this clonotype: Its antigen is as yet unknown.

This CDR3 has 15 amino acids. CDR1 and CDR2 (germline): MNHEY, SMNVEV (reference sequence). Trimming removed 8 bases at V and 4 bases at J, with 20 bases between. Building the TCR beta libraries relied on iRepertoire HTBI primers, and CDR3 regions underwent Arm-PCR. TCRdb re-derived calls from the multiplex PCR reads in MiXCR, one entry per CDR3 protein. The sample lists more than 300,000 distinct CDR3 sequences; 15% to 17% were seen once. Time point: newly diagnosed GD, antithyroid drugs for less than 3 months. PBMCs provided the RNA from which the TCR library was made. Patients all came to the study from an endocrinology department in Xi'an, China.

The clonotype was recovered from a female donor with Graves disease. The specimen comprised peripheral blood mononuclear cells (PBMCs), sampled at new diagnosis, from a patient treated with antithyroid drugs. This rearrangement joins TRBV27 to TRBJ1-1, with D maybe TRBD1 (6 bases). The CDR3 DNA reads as TGTGCCAGCGGAGACGGGGGGCTTTCGGGCACTGAAGCTTTCTTT. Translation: CASGDGGLSGTEAFF.